A single sample is the source of the 22 T cell receptor beta chains below, sequenced in a study of T-cell memory formation after mild COVID-19. TCRdb reanalysed the 5' RACE reads using MiXCR and keeps one entry per CDR3 protein. The data show more than 300,000 distinct CDR3 sequences, about 20% seen once. Sample: PBMCs or a T cell subset sorted from them (not recorded which). These receptors were collected from a man between 18 and 35 years old who had mild COVID-19 (a few samples of this study predate the infection). Cell type and time point are not known.

This clonotype appeared a few times. The chain combines TRBV20-1 with TRBJ1-2; 7 bases fit TRBD1. CDR3 length: 13 residues. Germline-derived CDR1 and CDR2 are DFQATT and SNEGSKA (reference sequence). CDR3 residues: CTLAGGANYGYTF. Here the CDR3 DNA reads TGCACCTTGGCAGGGGGAGCTAACTATGGCTACACCTTC.

The chain combines TRBV30 with TRBJ2-5, with 15 nucleotides matching TRBD2. CDR3 length equals 15 residues. V was pared by 8 bases and J by 6 bases, with 10 bases of the junction left unmatched. Germline V lookup: CDR1 GTSNPN, CDR2 SVGIG (reference sequence). CDR3 protein: CAGNPGLAGGKTQYF. CDR3 nucleotide sequence: TGTGCCGGAAACCCGGGACTAGCGGGGGGAAAGACCCAGTACTTC.

Only a few counts were recorded for this clonotype. CDR3 DNA: TGTGCGAGCCACAAAACAGGGGTTTCCTACGAGCAGTACGTC. Its translation: CASHKTGVSYEQYV. The V gene is TRBV28, the J gene TRBJ2-7; 7 bases agree with TRBD1. CDR1 MDHEN and CDR2 SYDVKM come from the germline V gene. The CDR3 is 14 amino acids.

The genes are TRBV10-3 and TRBJ2-5; 13 positions agree with TRBD2. With V trimmed by 10 bases and J by 3 bases, 8 bases remained unmatched. Germline loops: CDR1 ENHRY, CDR2 SYGVKD. This CDR3 comprises 15 residues. CDR3 DNA: TGTGCCACCTACTCCGGACTAGCGGGGGAAGAGACCCAGTACTTC. Its translation is CATYSGLAGEETQYF.

The CDR3 sequence: CSARGGVGEETQYF. In DNA form, the CDR3 reads TGCAGTGCTAGAGGGGGCGTGGGGGAAGAGACCCAGTACTTC. The rearrangement uses TRBV20-1 and TRBJ2-5; D may match TRBD1 or TRBD2 (5 bases each). The CDR3 runs to 14 residues. Trimming pared 1 base from V and 3 bases from J, leaving 12 bases between. CDR1 is DFQATT and CDR2 is SNEGSKA in the germline V gene (reference sequence).

In its sample, this clonotype was seen a few times. The V call is TRBV11-3, the J call TRBJ2-3; 7 nucleotides align to TRBD1. Germline CDR1 and CDR2: SGHNT and YENEEA. The CDR3 runs to 16 residues. With V trimmed by 5 bases and J by 2 bases, 10 bases remained unmatched. The CDR3 loop is CASSLSSGGPTDTQYF. CDR3 DNA sequence: TGTGCCAGCAGCCTCTCGTCAGGGGGACCCACAGATACGCAGTATTTT.

The chain links TRBV27 to TRBJ1-2; 7 positions agree with TRBD1. Trimming cost V 8 bases and J 7 bases; bases outside gene matches: 7. Germline V gene lookup returns CDR1 MNHEY and CDR2 SMNVEV (reference sequence). The CDR3 totals 12 residues. The CDR3 nucleotides are TGTGCCAGCTATGGGACAGTTGCTGGCTACACCTTC. Translated, it gives CASYGTVAGYTF.

This chain connects TRBV7-2 to TRBJ1-4; 8 bases align to TRBD1. This CDR3 spans 13 amino acids. Germline values: CDR1 SGHTA, CDR2 FQGNSA. V was clipped by 5 bases and J by 8 bases; unmatched bases: 4. This chain's CDR3 is CASSLQGAEKLFF. CDR3 in DNA: TGTGCCAGCAGCCTTCAGGGGGCAGAAAAACTGTTTTTT.

The chain uses TRBV5-1 and TRBJ1-5, with D uncertain. The V gene's germline CDR1 is SGHRS and CDR2 YFSETQ. The length of the CDR3 is 15 residues. The V gene lost 3 bases and the J gene lost 1 base, with 11 bases spanning the gap. In DNA form, the CDR3 reads TGCGCCAGCAGCTCGGACCCCGGGAGCAATCAGCCCCAGCATTTT. Amino acids: CASSSDPGSNQPQHF.

This clonotype has just a few counts. The chain is built from TRBV18 and TRBJ2-7; D is unresolved. V lost 2 bases and J 4 bases, leaving 18 bases between the germline ends. The CDR3 is made up of 16 amino acids. Per the germline V gene, CDR1 is KGHSH and CDR2 is LQKENI. DNA for the CDR3: TGTGCCAGCTCACCAACTCCGGCACCCAAGGCGTACGAGCAGTACTTC. Protein sequence: CASSPTPAPKAYEQYF.

This clonotype has more than one count but fewer than ten. The CDR3 region is CASSYGGGQGQPQHF. DNA of the CDR3: TGTGCCAGCAGTTACGGGGGCGGCCAAGGTCAGCCCCAGCATTTT. The chain carries TRBV6-5 and TRBJ1-5; D may be TRBD1 (6 bases). CDR1 is MNHEY and CDR2 is SVGAGI in the germline V gene. The germline V and J ends were trimmed by 2 bases and 6 bases, with 14 bases remaining between them. This CDR3 region has 15 residues.

The genes are TRBV5-1 and TRBJ1-2, with 7 bases fitting TRBD1. Unmatched junction bases numbered 2, after V lost 7 bases and J lost 2 bases. The V gene's germline CDR1 is SGHRS and CDR2 YFSETQ. The CDR3 consists of 12 residues. The CDR3 DNA follows: TGCGCCAGCTCGACAGGGAACTATGGCTACACCTTC. Encoded protein: CASSTGNYGYTF.

There are a few counts of this clonotype. CDR3 loop: CASSLEGQAYGYTF. CDR3 in DNA: TGCGCCAGCAGCTTGGAGGGACAAGCCTATGGCTACACCTTC. The rearrangement joins TRBV5-1 to TRBJ1-2; D may be TRBD1 (6 bases). The CDR3 totals 14 residues. Germline CDR1 and CDR2: SGHRS and YFSETQ. V gave up 0 bases and J gave up 4 bases, with 10 bases separating them.

The table lists this clonotype with a few counts. The CDR3 region is CSASPPGATYNEQFF. The DNA of the CDR3 is TGCAGTGCTAGCCCTCCGGGGGCTACATACAATGAGCAGTTCTTC. This chain links TRBV20-1 with TRBJ2-1; the D gene could be TRBD1 or TRBD2 (6 bases each). CDR3 length: 15 amino acids. V shed 3 bases and J shed 4 bases, with 16 bases lying between them. Germline V gives CDR1 DFQATT, CDR2 SNEGSKA (reference sequence).

This sequence joins TRBV4-2 and TRBJ1-4; maybe TRBD1 (5 bases). The CDR3 extends over 14 amino acids. Per the germline V gene, CDR1 is LGHNA and CDR2 is YNFKEQ. V dropped 1 base and J dropped 4 bases, with 7 bases sitting between them. The CDR3 sequence: CASSQGQLNEKLFF. CDR3 DNA sequence: TGTGCCAGCAGCCAAGGACAGCTTAATGAAAAACTGTTTTTT.

This clonotype was detected only a few times. The V call is TRBV5-5, the J call TRBJ1-1; D remains unclear. CDR1 is SGHKS, CDR2 YYEKEE, per germline (reference sequence). V was pared by 1 base and J by 4 bases, with 14 bases between. CDR3 size: 15 residues. The CDR3 loop is CASSLRVGQFTEAFF. Written as DNA, the CDR3 is TGTGCCAGCAGCTTGCGCGTCGGGCAGTTCACTGAAGCTTTCTTT.

This clonotype has more than one count but fewer than ten. This chain joins TRBV6-6 and TRBJ2-1; D is perhaps TRBD1 (5 bases). From germline, CDR1 is MNHNY and CDR2 SVGAGI (reference sequence). The ends were cut back, 3 bases at V and 7 bases at J, with 16 bases in the middle. The CDR3 is made up of 15 amino acids. CDR3 sequence (DNA): TGTGCCAGCAGTTATGAGGACACCTCGAGGAATGAGCAGTTCTTC. Amino acid sequence: CASSYEDTSRNEQFF.

V and J are TRBV28 and TRBJ2-7; no definite D call. Between the trimmed V and J ends, which lost 6 bases and 1 base, there was a span of 13 bases. Germline loops: CDR1 MDHEN, CDR2 SYDVKM. The CDR3 has 14 amino acids. The CDR3 loop reads CASSLGSVSYEQYV. CDR3 bases: TGTGCCAGCAGCCTAGGTTCGGTATCCTACGAGCAGTACGTC.

This clonotype was counted only a few times. This chain joins TRBV27 and TRBJ2-7; D gene unclear. This CDR3 spans 13 amino acids. V dropped 5 bases and J dropped 3 bases, with 11 bases sitting between them. Germline CDR1 reads MNHEY; CDR2 reads SMNVEV (reference sequence). CDR3 sequence: CASSPGVGYEQYF. Written as DNA, the CDR3 is TGTGCCAGCAGTCCAGGAGTGGGCTACGAGCAGTACTTC.

This chain connects TRBV28 to TRBJ2-7; D is possibly TRBD1 or TRBD2 (5 bases each). Trimming took 6 bases from V and 3 from J, leaving 12 bases between them. The CDR3 has 13 residues. Germline V gives CDR1 MDHEN, CDR2 SYDVKM. The CDR3 region is CASRPPGGYEQYV. The CDR3 bases are TGTGCCAGCAGGCCCCCTGGGGGCTACGAGCAGTACGTC.

This clonotype has only a few counts. The rearrangement links TRBV6-2 or TRBV6-3 to TRBJ1-1; 7 nucleotides line up with TRBD1. This CDR3 spans 14 amino acids. Unmatched junction bases numbered 3, after V lost 4 bases and J lost 1 base. Germline V gene sequence: CDR1 MNHEY, CDR2 SVGEGT. CDR3 nucleotides: TGTGCCAGCAGTTGGGACAGTCCGAACACTGAAGCTTTCTTT. Translation: CASSWDSPNTEAFF.

There are a few counts of this clonotype. The gene calls are TRBV4-3 and TRBJ1-6; D possibly corresponds to TRBD1 (5 bases). CDR3 length: 15 amino acids. Looked up from germline, CDR1 is LGHNA and CDR2 is YSLEER. Trimming removed 1 base from V and 11 bases from J, with 15 bases in between. The CDR3 DNA follows: TGCGCCAGCAGCCAAGTTTGGGGGTTAGGTGCACCCCTCCACTTT. Protein sequence: CASSQVWGLGAPLHF.